Below, 8 T cell receptor beta chains from the same sample are listed, as sequenced in a study of Graves' ophthalmopathy and Graves' hyperthyroidism. Amplifying from RNA transcripts, the study obtained TCR beta CDR3 regions. HTBI primers were used in a first-round RT-PCR, which preceded a second-round multiplex PCR. TCRdb re-called the multiplex PCR reads with MiXCR, one entry per CDR3 protein. The table includes 1 million to 1.3 million distinct CDR3 sequences, about 35% detected once. The sample was peripheral blood or thyroid tissue (not recorded which). These receptors came from an adult man with Graves' hyperthyroidism.

This clonotype was recorded at least ten times. V gene TRBV19 combines with J gene TRBJ1-5, with 9 bases lining up with TRBD1. The germline V gene encodes CDR1 LNHDA and CDR2 SQIVND (reference sequence). The V gene end was trimmed by 7 bases and the J gene end by 4 bases; junction bases not matched to a gene: 8. This CDR3 is 15 amino acids long. The CDR3 coding sequence is TGTGCCAGTAAACCCGGGACAGGGTCAAATCAGCCCCAGCATTTT. The encoded protein is CASKPGTGSNQPQHF. The complete variable domain, with remaining parts taken from reference TRBV19 and TRBJ1-5, reads DGGITQSPKYLFRKEGQNVTLSCEQNLNHDAMYWYRQDPGQGLRLIYYSQIVNDFQKGDIAEGYSVSREKKESFPLTVTSAQKNPTAFYLCASKPGTGSNQPQHFGDGTRLSIL.

This clonotype was seen repeatedly, ten times or more. V gene TRBV7-3 combines with J gene TRBJ2-7; 7 nucleotides agree with TRBD2. The junction had 10 bases not matched to a gene; V was cut back by 2 bases and J by 6 bases. The CDR3 contains 15 residues. The germline V gene encodes CDR1 SGHTA and CDR2 FQGTGA. The CDR3 DNA follows: TGTGCCAGCAGCTTAGGGGCTAGCGGCTTGCTCGAGCAGTACTTC. Translation: CASSLGASGLLEQYF.

The chain joins TRBV20-1 to TRBJ2-7, with TRBD2 matching 12 bases. The CDR3 totals 16 residues. V was clipped by 2 bases and J by 1 base; unmatched bases: 6. Germline V gene data show CDR1 as DFQATT and CDR2 as SNEGSKA (reference sequence). For the CDR3, the DNA is TGCAGTGCTAGAAAGAGGACTAGCGGGAAATCCTACGAGCAGTACTTC. This translates into CSARKRTSGKSYEQYF.

This chain connects TRBV10-2 to TRBJ1-5; weak D call: TRBD1 (5 bases). The germline V and J ends were trimmed by 8 bases and 2 bases, with 10 bases remaining between them. This CDR3 spans 13 amino acids. CDR1 and CDR2 from the germline V gene are WSHSY and SAAADI. The CDR3 spells CASGGYGNQPQHF. The CDR3 coding sequence is TGCGCCAGCGGGGGGTATGGCAATCAGCCCCAGCATTTT.

This clonotype came up many times. CDR3: CASSQDATEAFF. The CDR3 DNA follows: TGTGCCAGCAGCCAAGATGCGACTGAAGCTTTCTTT. The chain is built from TRBV14 and TRBJ1-1, with D unclear. V lost 0 bases to trimming and J lost 5 bases, with 4 bases between them. CDR1 and CDR2 (germline): SGHDN, FVKESK. This CDR3 region has 12 residues.

This clonotype was recorded a few times. This chain links TRBV19 with TRBJ2-2; TRBD2 matches at 8 bases. This CDR3 region has 18 residues. V was clipped by 8 bases and J by 0 bases; unmatched bases: 14. Germline-derived CDR1 and CDR2 are LNHDA and SQIVND (reference sequence). CDR3: CASWMMSTSGTNTGELFF. CDR3 nucleotide sequence: TGTGCCAGTTGGATGATGAGTACTAGCGGAACGAACACCGGGGAGCTGTTTTTT.

The genes are TRBV12-3 or TRBV12-4 and TRBJ2-2, with D perhaps TRBD2 (7 bases). The CDR3 has 18 amino acids. V was shortened by 6 bases and J by 2 bases, with 22 bases between the two germline ends. The DNA for the CDR3 is TGTGCCAGCAGCCAAGATCAGGGGCGGGGGCTCAACACCGGGGAGCTGTTTTTT. Its protein is CASSQDQGRGLNTGELFF.

The chain is built from TRBV7-2 and TRBJ1-1; 9 bases align to TRBD1. In germline, CDR1 is SGHTA, CDR2 FQGNSA. The V and J ends lost 3 bases and 5 bases, in that order; junction bases with no gene match: 4. The CDR3 spans 14 residues. CDR3 DNA: TGTGCCAGCAGCTTTAGGGACAGGGTGACTGAAGCTTTCTTT. Amino acids: CASSFRDRVTEAFF.